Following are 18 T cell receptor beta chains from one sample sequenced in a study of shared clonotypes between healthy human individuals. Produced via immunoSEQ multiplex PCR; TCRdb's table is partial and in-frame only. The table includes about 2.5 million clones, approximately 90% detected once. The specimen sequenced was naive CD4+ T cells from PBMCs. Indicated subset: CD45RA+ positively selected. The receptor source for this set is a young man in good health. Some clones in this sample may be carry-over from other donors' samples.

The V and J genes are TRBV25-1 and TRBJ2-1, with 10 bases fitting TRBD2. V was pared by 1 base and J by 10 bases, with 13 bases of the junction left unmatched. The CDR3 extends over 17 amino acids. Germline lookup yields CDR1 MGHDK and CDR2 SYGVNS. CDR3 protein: CASSEFTGTSDDSEQFF. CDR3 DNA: TGTGCCAGCAGTGAATTCACCGGGACTAGCGACGACTCAGAGCAGTTCTTC.

CDR3 residues: CASSYIGRSGNTIYF. In DNA form, the CDR3 reads TGTGCCAGCAGCTACATCGGCCGCTCTGGAAACACCATATATTTT. V and J are TRBV6-5 and TRBJ1-3; D remains unclear. V lost 6 bases and J 0 bases, leaving 12 bases between the germline ends. The germline CDR1 and CDR2 sequences are MNHEY and SVGAGI. The CDR3 sequence is 15 residues long.

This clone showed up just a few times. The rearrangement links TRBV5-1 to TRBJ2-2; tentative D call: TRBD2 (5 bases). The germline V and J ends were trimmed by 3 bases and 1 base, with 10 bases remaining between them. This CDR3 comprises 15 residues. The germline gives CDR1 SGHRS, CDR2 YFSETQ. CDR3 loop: CASSWETGNTGELFF. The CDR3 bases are TGCGCCAGCAGCTGGGAGACGGGGAACACCGGGGAGCTGTTTTTT. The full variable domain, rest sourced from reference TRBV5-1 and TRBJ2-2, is KAGVTQTPRYLIKTRGQQVTLSCSPISGHRSVSWYQQTPGQGLQFLFEYFSETQRNKGNFPGRFSGRQFSNSRSEMNVSTLELGDSALYLCASSWETGNTGELFFGEGSRLTVL.

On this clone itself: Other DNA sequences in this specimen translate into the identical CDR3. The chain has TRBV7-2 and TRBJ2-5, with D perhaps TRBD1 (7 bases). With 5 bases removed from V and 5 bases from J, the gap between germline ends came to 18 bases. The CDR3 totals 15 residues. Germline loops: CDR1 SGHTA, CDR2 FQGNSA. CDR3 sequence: CASSQRQGGGETQYF. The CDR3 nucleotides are TGTGCCAGCAGCCAAAGACAGGGAGGTGGCGAGACCCAGTACTTC.

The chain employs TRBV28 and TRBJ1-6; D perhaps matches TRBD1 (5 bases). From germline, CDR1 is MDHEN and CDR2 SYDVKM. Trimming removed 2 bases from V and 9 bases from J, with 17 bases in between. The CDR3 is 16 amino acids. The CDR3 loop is CASSLGGRAVFSPLHF. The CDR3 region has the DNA TGTGCCAGCAGTTTAGGGGGTAGGGCAGTTTTTTCACCCCTCCACTTT.

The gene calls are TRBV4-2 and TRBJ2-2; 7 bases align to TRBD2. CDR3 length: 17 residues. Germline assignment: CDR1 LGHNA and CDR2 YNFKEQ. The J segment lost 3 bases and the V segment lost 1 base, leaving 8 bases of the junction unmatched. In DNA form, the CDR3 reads TGTGCCAGCAGCCAAGTCCGGTCGGGAGGTTACACCGGGGAGCTGTTTTTT. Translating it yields CASSQVRSGGYTGELFF.

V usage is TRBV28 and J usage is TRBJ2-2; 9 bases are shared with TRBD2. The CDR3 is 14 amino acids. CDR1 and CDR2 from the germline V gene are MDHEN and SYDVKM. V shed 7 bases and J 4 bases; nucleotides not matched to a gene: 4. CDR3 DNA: TGTGCCAGCACCCTTAGCGGGAGCACCGGGGAGCTGTTTTTT. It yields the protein CASTLSGSTGELFF. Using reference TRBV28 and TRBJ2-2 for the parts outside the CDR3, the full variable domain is DVKVTQSSRYLVKRTGEKVFLECVQDMDHENMFWYRQDPGLGLRLIYFSYDVKMKEKGDIPEGYSVSREKKERFSLILESASTNQTSMYLCASTLSGSTGELFFGEGSRLTVL.

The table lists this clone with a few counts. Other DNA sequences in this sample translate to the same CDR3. This CDR3 reads CASSLGRRSNQPQHF. CDR3 sequence (DNA): TGTGCCAGCAGTTTGGGCAGAAGGTCCAATCAGCCCCAGCATTTT. This chain joins TRBV28 and TRBJ1-5; D remains ambiguous. CDR1 MDHEN and CDR2 SYDVKM come from the germline V gene. The CDR3 sequence is 15 residues long. V lost 3 bases to trimming and J lost 3 bases, with 12 bases between them.

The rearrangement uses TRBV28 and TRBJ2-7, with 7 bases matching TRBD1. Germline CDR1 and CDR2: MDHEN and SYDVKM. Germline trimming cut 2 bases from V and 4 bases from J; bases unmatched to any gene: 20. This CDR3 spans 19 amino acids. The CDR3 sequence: CASSLAVGGDVGVRYEQYF. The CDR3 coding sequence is TGTGCCAGCAGTTTAGCGGTAGGGGGCGATGTGGGAGTGCGGTACGAGCAGTACTTC.

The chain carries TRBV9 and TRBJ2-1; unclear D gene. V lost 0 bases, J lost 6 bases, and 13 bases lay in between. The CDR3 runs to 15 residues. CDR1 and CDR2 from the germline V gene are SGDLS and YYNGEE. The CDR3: CASSVVPMDRNEQFF. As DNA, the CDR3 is TGTGCCAGCAGCGTAGTGCCGATGGACCGCAATGAGCAGTTCTTC.

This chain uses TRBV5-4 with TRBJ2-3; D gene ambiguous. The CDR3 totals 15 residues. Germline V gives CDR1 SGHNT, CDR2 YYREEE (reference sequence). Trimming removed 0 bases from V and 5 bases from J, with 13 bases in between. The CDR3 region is CASSLGALVEDTQYF. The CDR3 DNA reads TGTGCCAGCAGCTTGGGGGCACTGGTTGAAGATACGCAGTATTTT.

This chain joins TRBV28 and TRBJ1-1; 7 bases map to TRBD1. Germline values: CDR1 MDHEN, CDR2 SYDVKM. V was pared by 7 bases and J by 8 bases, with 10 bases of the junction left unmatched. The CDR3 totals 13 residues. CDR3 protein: CASISTGTAEAFF. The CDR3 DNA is TGTGCCAGCATTTCAACCGGGACAGCCGAAGCTTTCTTT.

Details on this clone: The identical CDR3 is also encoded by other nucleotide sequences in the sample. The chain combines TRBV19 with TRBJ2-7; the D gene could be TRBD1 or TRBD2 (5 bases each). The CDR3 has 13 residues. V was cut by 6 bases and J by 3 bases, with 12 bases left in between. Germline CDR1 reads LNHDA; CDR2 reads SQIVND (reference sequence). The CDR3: CASSAGADYEQYF. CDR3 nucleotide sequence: TGTGCCAGTAGCGCCGGGGCAGACTACGAGCAGTACTTC.

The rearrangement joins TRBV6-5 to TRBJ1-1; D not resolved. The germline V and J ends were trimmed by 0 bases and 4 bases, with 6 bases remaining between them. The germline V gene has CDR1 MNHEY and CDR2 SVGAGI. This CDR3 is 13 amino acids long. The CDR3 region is CASSYSSSTEAFF. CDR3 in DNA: TGTGCCAGCAGTTACTCCTCTAGCACTGAAGCTTTCTTT.

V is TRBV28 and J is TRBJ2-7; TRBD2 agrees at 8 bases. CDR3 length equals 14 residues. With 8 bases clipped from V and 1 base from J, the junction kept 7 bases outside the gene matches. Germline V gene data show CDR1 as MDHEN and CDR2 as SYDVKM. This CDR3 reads CASRNGGESYEQYF. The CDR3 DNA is TGTGCCAGCCGCAACGGGGGGGAATCCTACGAGCAGTACTTC.

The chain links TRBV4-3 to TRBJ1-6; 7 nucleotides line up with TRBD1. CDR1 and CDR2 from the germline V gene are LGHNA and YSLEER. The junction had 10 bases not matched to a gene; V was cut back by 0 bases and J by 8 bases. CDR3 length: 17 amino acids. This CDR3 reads CASSQDYGQAGDSPLHF. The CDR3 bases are TGCGCCAGCAGCCAAGATTACGGACAGGCGGGTGATTCACCCCTCCACTTT.

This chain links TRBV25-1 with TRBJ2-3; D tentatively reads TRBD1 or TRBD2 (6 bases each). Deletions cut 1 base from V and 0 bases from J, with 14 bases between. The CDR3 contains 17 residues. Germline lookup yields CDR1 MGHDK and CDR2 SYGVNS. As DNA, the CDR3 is TGTGCCAGCAGTGAATTACCACAGGGAGGAAGCACAGATACGCAGTATTTT. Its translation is CASSELPQGGSTDTQYF.

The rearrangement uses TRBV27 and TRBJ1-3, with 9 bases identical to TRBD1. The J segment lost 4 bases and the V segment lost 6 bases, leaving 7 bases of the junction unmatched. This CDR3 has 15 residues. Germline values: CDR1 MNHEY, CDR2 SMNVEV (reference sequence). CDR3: CASRPRDRVGNTIYF. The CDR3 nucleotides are TGTGCCAGCAGGCCGAGGGACAGGGTAGGAAACACCATATATTTT.